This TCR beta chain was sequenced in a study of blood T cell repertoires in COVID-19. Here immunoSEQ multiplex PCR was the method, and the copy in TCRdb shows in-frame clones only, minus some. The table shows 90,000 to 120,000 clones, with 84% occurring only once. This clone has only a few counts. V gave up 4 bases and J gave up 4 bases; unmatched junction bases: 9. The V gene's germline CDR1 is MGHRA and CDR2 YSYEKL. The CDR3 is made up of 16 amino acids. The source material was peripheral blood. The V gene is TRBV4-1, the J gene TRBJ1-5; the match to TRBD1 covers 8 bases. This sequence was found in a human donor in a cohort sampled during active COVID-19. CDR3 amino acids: CASSRSDRGGNQPQHF. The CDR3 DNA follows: TGCGCCAGCAGCCGATCCGACAGGGGAGGTAATCAGCCCCAGCATTTT.